This TCR beta chain comes out of a study of chemoradiotherapy in HPV16-positive cancers. Study-wide results and limits: Non-HPV-specific T cells did not expand in tumors during treatment, whereas candidate HPV-specific clones and E7-related motifs did.

V was clipped by 4 bases and J by 0 bases; unmatched bases: 10. CDR1 and CDR2 (germline): SGHRS, YFSETQ. CDR3 size: 17 residues. Details on this clone: Its matching antigen is unknown.

Using immunoSEQ multiplex PCR, the repertoire was profiled, and TCRdb retains in-frame clones only, with some absent. The table records tens of thousands of clones, around 76% of them present only once. The chain combines TRBV5-1 with TRBJ1-5; TRBD1 aligns across 7 bases. Here the sequenced sample was blood, taken from a patient who underwent chemoradiotherapy. The clonotype originates from a human donor with HPV-associated anogenital cancer. This CDR3 is CASSPRGLGDSNQPQHF. DNA of the CDR3: TGCGCCAGCAGCCCAAGGGGGCTTGGGGATAGCAATCAGCCCCAGCATTTT.